The 8 T cell receptor beta chains in this list originate from one sample, sequenced in a study of control samples from healthy donors and cancer patients. Profiling relied on immunoSEQ multiplex PCR, and the TCRdb table lists in-frame clones only, not all of them. The data show more than 45,000 clones, with 85% to 95% seen just once and 0.91% held by the top ten. The sequenced sample consisted of PBMCs. The receptors here all came from a man aged 25-45 years with colorectal cancer.

A remark on this clone: Other DNA sequences from this sample encode an identical CDR3 as well. The chain is built from TRBV30 and TRBJ2-5; possibly TRBD1 or TRBD2 for D (5 bases each). V was trimmed by 0 bases and J by 2 bases, leaving 16 bases between them. This CDR3 is built from 16 residues. The germline V gene encodes CDR1 GTSNPN and CDR2 SVGIG (reference sequence). CDR3 residues: CAWSVYGAVNQETQYF. The CDR3 DNA reads as TGTGCCTGGAGTGTATACGGGGCCGTAAATCAAGAGACCCAGTACTTC.

The chain joins TRBV27 to TRBJ1-2, with D perhaps matching TRBD1 (6 bases). The CDR3 length is 17 residues. Trimming removed 8 bases from V and 0 bases from J, with 22 bases in between. Looked up from germline, CDR1 is MNHEY and CDR2 is SMNVEV (reference sequence). CDR3 sequence (DNA): TGTGCCAGCCACACATATTCCCGGGAGGGGGCTAACTATGGCTACACCTTC. The encoded protein is CASHTYSREGANYGYTF.

The chain uses TRBV30 and TRBJ2-2; D is ambiguous. The CDR3 sequence is 14 residues long. Deletions cut 0 bases from V and 1 base from J, with 6 bases between. The germline gives CDR1 GTSNPN, CDR2 SVGIG (reference sequence). In nucleotides, the CDR3 is TGTGCCTGGAGTGTCATGAGGAACACCGGGGAGCTGTTTTTT. As protein: CAWSVMRNTGELFF.

The genes are TRBV7-2 and TRBJ1-1, with D maybe TRBD1 (5 bases). This CDR3 has 15 residues. Trimming took 0 bases from V and 4 from J, leaving 12 bases between them. CDR1 is SGHTA and CDR2 is FQGNSA in the germline V gene. CDR3 nucleotide sequence: TGTGCCAGCAGCTTAGCCTTTTCAGGGCCCACTGAAGCTTTCTTT. Its protein product is CASSLAFSGPTEAFF. Full variable domain (outside the CDR3, taken from reference TRBV7-2 and TRBJ1-1): GAGVSQSPSNKVTEKGKDVELRCDPISGHTALYWYRQSLGQGLEFLIYFQGNSAPDKSGLPSDRFSAERTGGSVSTLTIQRTQQEDSAVYLCASSLAFSGPTEAFFGQGTRLTVV.

This clone was observed a handful of times. The chain couples TRBV7-2 to TRBJ1-5; 9 positions agree with TRBD1. This CDR3 comprises 16 residues. Losses at the gene ends were 5 bases for V and 6 bases for J; bases not matched to a gene: 11. Germline values: CDR1 SGHTA, CDR2 FQGNSA. CDR3 nucleotide sequence: TGTGCCAGCAGCAAACCGGACAGGGGCTTAAGTCAGCCCCAGCATTTT. This codes for CASSKPDRGLSQPQHF.

The genes are TRBV13 and TRBJ1-1; D may be TRBD1 (6 bases). Germline V gene lookup returns CDR1 PRHDT and CDR2 FYEKMQ (reference sequence). V was cut by 4 bases and J by 3 bases, with 12 bases left in between. This CDR3 has 14 amino acids. CDR3 sequence reads: CASSSGQSHTEAFF. CDR3 DNA: TGTGCCAGCAGCTCAGGACAGTCCCACACTGAAGCTTTCTTT. The full variable domain, its missing parts supplied by reference TRBV13 and TRBJ1-1, is AAGVIQSPRHLIKEKRETATLKCYPIPRHDTVYWYQQGPGQDPQFLISFYEKMQSDKGSIPDRFSAQQFSDYHSELNMSSLELGDSALYFCASSSGQSHTEAFFGQGTRLTVV.

The chain carries TRBV9 and TRBJ1-2, with TRBD1 identical over 9 bases. The ends lost 3 bases at V and 4 bases at J; junction bases unmatched: 13. Per the germline V gene, CDR1 is SGDLS and CDR2 is YYNGEE. CDR3 length equals 17 residues. The CDR3 reads CASSESLGQGSGYGYTF. CDR3 bases: TGTGCCAGCAGCGAATCCCTGGGACAGGGATCGGGCTATGGCTACACCTTC.

The rearrangement links TRBV7-2 to TRBJ2-1; 7 bases are shared with TRBD2. The CDR3 runs to 19 residues. The V segment lost 5 bases and the J segment 1 base; nucleotides outside the gene matches: 17. Germline V gene sequence: CDR1 SGHTA, CDR2 FQGNSA. CDR3 nucleotide sequence: TGTGCCAGCAGCCCCCAGCCGGTCGGCGGGGGAATGTCCTACAATGAGCAGTTCTTC. Protein sequence: CASSPQPVGGGMSYNEQFF.